Each of the 11 T cell receptor beta chains below was sequenced from the same sample in a study of regulatory T cells in long-lasting Graves disease. Indicated time point: newly diagnosed GD, antithyroid drugs for less than 3 months. Researchers made the TCR library from RNA that was extracted from PBMCs. HTBI primers from iRepertoire and Arm-PCR of CDR3 regions yielded the TCR beta libraries. TCRdb used MiXCR to reprocess the multiplex PCR reads, holding one entry per CDR3 protein. The table shows about 450,000 distinct CDR3 sequences, with approximately 14% occurring only once. This same sample was also part of a study on T cells in Graves' hyperthyroidism and ophthalmopathy.

This material consisted of peripheral blood mononuclear cells (PBMCs), taken at new diagnosis, from a patient treated with antithyroid drugs. These receptors all come from a woman aged 45-65 years with Graves disease.

As DNA, the CDR3 is TGTGCCAGCAGCGGGACAACAGGGGGCTCCTACAATGAGCAGTTCTTC. It yields the protein CASSGTTGGSYNEQFF. The V and J genes are TRBV9 and TRBJ2-1, with 8 positions matching TRBD1. Germline CDR1 and CDR2: SGDLS and YYNGEE. After removal of 3 bases from V and 0 bases from J, the junction contained 5 bases not matched to a gene. The CDR3 sequence is 16 residues long.

The chain uses TRBV10-1 and TRBJ1-1; 9 bases match TRBD1. The CDR3 is 13 residues long. Losses at the gene ends were 5 bases for V and 6 bases for J; bases not matched to a gene: 4. Germline V CDR1 and CDR2: WNHNN, SYGVQD (reference sequence). The CDR3 protein is CASSRDRVAEAFF. The CDR3 bases are TGCGCCAGCAGTAGGGACAGGGTCGCTGAAGCTTTCTTT.

In its sample, this clonotype was seen many times. V usage is TRBV28 and J usage is TRBJ2-7; unclear D gene. The germline CDR1 and CDR2 sequences are MDHEN and SYDVKM. The CDR3 totals 18 residues. V lost 3 bases and J 0 bases, leaving 21 bases between the germline ends. The CDR3 DNA reads TGTGCCAGCAGTTTTAACAACCAGAAGTGGCGGAGCTCCTACGAGCAGTACTTC. Amino acids: CASSFNNQKWRSSYEQYF.

This clonotype has at least ten counts. The chain combines TRBV29-1 with TRBJ1-1; D gene uncertain. This CDR3 is 13 amino acids long. V was clipped by 1 base and J by 0 bases, with 6 bases between them. Germline V CDR1 and CDR2: SQVTM, ANQGSEA. The CDR3 nucleotides are TGCAGCGTTGAAGCGGATATGAACACTGAAGCTTTCTTT. Its translation: CSVEADMNTEAFF.

This clonotype appeared many times. The chain recombines TRBV7-9 with TRBJ2-2; D may be TRBD1 (7 bases). CDR3 length equals 16 residues. V was cut by 5 bases and J by 5 bases, with 18 bases left in between. Germline loops: CDR1 SEHNR, CDR2 FQNEAQ (reference sequence). CDR3 DNA: TGTGCCAGCAGCCCAAGGGGGGACAGAACGACCGGGGAGCTGTTTTTT. Translated: CASSPRGDRTTGELFF.

The chain carries TRBV2 and TRBJ2-7, with D hard to call. The CDR3 has 17 residues. From germline, CDR1 is SNHLY and CDR2 FYNNEI. Trimming took off 1 base at V and 2 bases at J, with 18 bases between the two ends. The CDR3 DNA follows: TGTGCCAGCAGTGAAGGGGTTGGCAGCTCGCGAACCTACGAGCAGTACTTC. It codes for CASSEGVGSSRTYEQYF. Full variable domain (rest looked up from reference TRBV2 and TRBJ2-7): EPEVTQTPSHQVTQMGQEVILRCVPISNHLYFYWYRQILGQKVEFLVSFYNNEISEKSEIFDDQFSVERPDGSNFTLKIRSTKLEDSAMYFCASSEGVGSSRTYEQYFGPGTRLTVT.

This clonotype was recorded at least ten times. The V call is TRBV6-2 or TRBV6-3, the J call TRBJ2-1, with 15 nucleotides matching TRBD2. Germline CDR1 is MNHEY and CDR2 is SVGEGT. With 2 bases clipped from V and 9 bases from J, the junction kept 14 bases outside the gene matches. This CDR3 spans 19 amino acids. Here the CDR3 DNA reads TGTGCCAGCAGTTACACGCTCGGACTAGCGGGAGGGCCATTGGTTGAGCAGTTCTTC. This sequence encodes CASSYTLGLAGGPLVEQFF.

In its sample, this clonotype was seen many times. The chain recombines TRBV5-1 with TRBJ2-6; tentatively, D is TRBD1 or TRBD2 (5 bases each). Trimming took off 4 bases at V and 2 bases at J, with 16 bases between the two ends. Germline loops: CDR1 SGHRS, CDR2 YFSETQ. The CDR3 extends over 17 amino acids. The CDR3 region has the DNA TGCGCCAGCAGCAGAGAGGGGCGGGCTACTGGGGCCAACGTCCTGACTTTC. This encodes CASSREGRATGANVLTF. Filled out from reference TRBV5-1 and TRBJ2-6, the complete variable domain reads KAGVTQTPRYLIKTRGQQVTLSCSPISGHRSVSWYQQTPGQGLQFLFEYFSETQRNKGNFPGRFSGRQFSNSRSEMNVSTLELGDSALYLCASSREGRATGANVLTFGAGSRLTVL.

This clonotype was seen ten or more times. The chain recombines TRBV2 with TRBJ2-7, with D uncertain. CDR3 length: 19 residues. With 0 bases removed from V and 4 bases from J, the gap between germline ends came to 25 bases. Germline V gene sequence: CDR1 SNHLY, CDR2 FYNNEI. CDR3 nucleotide sequence: TGTGCCAGCAGTGAAGCCGGCACTTGGTTCCCTAGGGCCCATTACGAGCAGTACTTC. This translates into CASSEAGTWFPRAHYEQYF.

At least ten counts were recorded for this clonotype. This chain joins TRBV20-1 and TRBJ1-1, with D possibly matching TRBD1 (5 bases). V shed 1 base and J shed 0 bases, with 15 bases lying between them. CDR1 is DFQATT and CDR2 is SNEGSKA in the germline V gene (reference sequence). The CDR3 runs 16 residues. The CDR3 region has the DNA TGCAGTGCTAGAGCAATCCGACAGCTAGTGAACACTGAAGCTTTCTTT. Protein: CSARAIRQLVNTEAFF.

This clonotype has a count of ten or more. A read error may produce the germline difference seen at one junction end. The rearrangement uses TRBV18 and TRBJ2-5; 15 nucleotides match TRBD2. The germline V gene has CDR1 KGHSH and CDR2 LQKENI. The CDR3 is 14 amino acids. CDR3 sequence: CASSPPGLAGGAAF. CDR3 in DNA: TGTGCCAGCTCACCACCGGGACTAGCGGGAGGCGCCGCCTTC.